One sample yielded the 2 T cell receptor beta chains listed below, sequenced in a study of OX40 agonist ivuxolimab in advanced cancers. Generated by immunoSEQ multiplex PCR, the TCRdb table keeps only in-frame clones and is missing some. The repertoire holds roughly 53,000 clones, with more than 70% as singletons. Sequencing used CD4+ or CD8+ T cells sorted from blood, obtained in a trial of the OX40 agonist ivuxolimab. These receptors were collected from an adult with an advanced solid tumor such as melanoma, head and neck, liver or kidney cancer.

The J gene is TRBJ2-1, the V gene TRBV11-2, with D perhaps assigned TRBD1 or TRBD2 (5 bases each). The CDR3 runs to 16 residues. Trimming left V 1 base short and J 6 bases short, with 16 bases between. CDR1 SGHAT and CDR2 FQNNGV come from the germline V gene. The CDR3 is CASSLVSGLQGNEQFF. DNA of the CDR3: TGTGCCAGCAGCTTAGTCAGCGGCCTTCAGGGCAATGAGCAGTTCTTC.

The J gene is TRBJ1-1, the V gene TRBV6-1; 10 bases are shared with TRBD1. CDR1 is MNHNS, CDR2 SASEGT, per germline. V lost 8 bases and J lost 3; bases outside the gene matches: 3. The CDR3 totals 13 residues. This CDR3 reads CASSGTGDTEAFF. CDR3 DNA sequence: TGTGCCAGCTCCGGGACAGGGGACACTGAAGCTTTCTTT.